This is a list of T cell receptor beta chains from one sample in a study of post-analysis software for immune sequencing data. MiXCR, run by TCRdb on the PCR reads, gives a single entry per CDR3 protein. The table lists about 770,000 distinct CDR3 sequences, about 43% of them singletons, with roughly 4.4% in the top ten. The source material was blood. The receptors stem from a girl between 5 and 17 years old with multiple sclerosis. The CDR3 runs from the conserved cysteine through the conserved F or W. The D gene is left open where the match is weak. Expanded clones get a size class; other rows say once, few or many, or leave the size out.

abundance	d_gene	j_gene	v_gene	CDR3nt	CDR3aa
-	TRBD2	TRBJ2-3	TRBV27	TGTGCCAGCAGTGCGCAAGCGGGAGAGGGTCGGATAGGGCAGTATTTT	CASSAQAGEGRIGQYF
-	-	TRBJ2-7	TRBV5-1	TGCGCCAGCAGCTCGACCGGGGCAGCCTACGAGCAGTACTTC	CASSSTGAAYEQYF
-	-	TRBJ1-1	TRBV6-5	TGTGCCAGCAGTTACGATCGGGGCCTCCCAGGAAGCACTGAAGCTTTCTTT	CASSYDRGLPGSTEAFF
-	-	TRBJ1-4	TRBV12-3/TRBV12-4	TGTGCCAGCAGCGACCAAAATGAAAAACTGTTTTTT	CASSDQNEKLFF
-	-	TRBJ2-3	TRBV20-1	TGCAGTGCTCGGACCCGAGATACGCAGTATTTT	CSARTRDTQYF
-	-	TRBJ2-7	TRBV29-1	TGCAGCGTTGAAGACGAGACAAACTACGAGCAGTACTTC	CSVEDETNYEQYF
-	TRBD1	TRBJ2-7	TRBV4-2	TGTGCCAGCAGCCAATACTTTTTCGGACCGGGACAGGGCCTCCTTAGCTCCTACGAGCAGTACTTC	CASSQYFFGPGQGLLSSYEQYF
-	-	TRBJ2-3	TRBV13	TGTGCCAGCAGCTTAAGGACCTACACAGATACGCAGTATTTT	CASSLRTYTDTQYF
-	-	TRBJ2-2	TRBV12-3/TRBV12-4	TGTGCCAGCAGCACCGCAGTGGCCGGGAAAGGCACCGGGGAGCTGTTTTTT	CASSTAVAGKGTGELFF
few	TRBD1	TRBJ2-6	TRBV7-9	TGTGCCAGCAGCTTACGCCAGGGGGCTGGGGCCAACGTCCTGACTTTC	CASSLRQGAGANVLTF
few	-	TRBJ1-2	TRBV5-4	TGTGCCAGCAGCTTGCCCCTCTCCGTCAGGGGCTACACCTTC	CASSLPLSVRGYTF
-	-	TRBJ2-2	TRBV11-1	TGTGCCAGCAGCCCTGGGGGGACCGGGGAGCTGTTTTTT	CASSPGGTGELFF
-	-	TRBJ2-3	TRBV11-2	TGTGCCAGCAGCGAAGCCGCCGGGACTTTCCTTCGAGCAGATACGCAGTATTTT	CASSEAAGTFLRADTQYF
-	-	TRBJ2-1	TRBV5-1	TGCGCCAGCAGCCGGGGACAGATTAGCGGCTACAATGAGCAGTTCTTC	CASSRGQISGYNEQFF
once	-	TRBJ2-1	TRBV15	TGTGCCACCAGCAGAGGTGGAATGGAAGGGAGTGTGCAGTTCTTC	CATSRGGMEGSVQFF
few	TRBD2	TRBJ2-1	TRBV4-1	TGCGCCAGCAGCCAAGATATGGGCGGGAGCAATGAGCAGTTCTTC	CASSQDMGGSNEQFF
few	-	TRBJ1-1	TRBV29-1	TGCAGCGTTGAAGATCACAAGGACGAAGCTTTCTTT	CSVEDHKDEAFF
-	-	TRBJ1-6	TRBV27	TGTGCCAGCAGTCCGATCCCCGCGGGGGGTGGGAATTCACCCCTCCACTTT	CASSPIPAGGGNSPLHF
few	TRBD1	TRBJ2-7	TRBV3-1	TGTGCCAGCAGCCAAGACCCCACCGGACAGGGGGCTAACTGCGAGCAGTACTTC	CASSQDPTGQGANCEQYF
few	-	TRBJ2-7	TRBV25-1	TGTGCCAGCAGTGAATGGAGGGGTCTCACCTACGAGCAGTACTTC	CASSEWRGLTYEQYF
few	TRBD2	TRBJ2-5	TRBV4-3	TGCGCCAGCAGCCAAGACCCACTAGCGGGGGGCCGGACCCAGTACTTC	CASSQDPLAGGRTQYF
few	-	TRBJ2-5	TRBV7-9	TGTGCCAGCAGCTTATGGAGTCAAGAGACCCAGTACTTC	CASSLWSQETQYF
-	TRBD2	TRBJ2-4	TRBV28	TGTGCCAGCAGTTTCCCGGGACTAGCGGGAGGGCCGGGCAAAAACATTCAGTACTTC	CASSFPGLAGGPGKNIQYF
-	TRBD2	TRBJ2-5	TRBV2	TGTGCCAGCAGGGAGACTAGCGGGAGAGAGACCCAGTACTTC	CASRETSGRETQYF
-	-	TRBJ1-5	TRBV20-1	TGCAGTGTCAGGCGGCAGGACCAAGAGACCCAGCATTTT	CSVRRQDQETQHF
few	TRBD2	TRBJ2-5	TRBV5-1	TGCGCCAGCAGCCGGACTAGCGCTTGGGGTGGGGAGACCCAGTACTTC	CASSRTSAWGGETQYF
-	-	TRBJ2-5	TRBV7-3	TGTGCCAGCAGCTTAAATGCAGGGATTTACGAGACCCAGTACTTC	CASSLNAGIYETQYF
many	TRBD1	TRBJ2-7	TRBV7-9	TGTGCCAGCAGCAACACCGGGACAGGCTCCTACGAGCAGTACTTC	CASSNTGTGSYEQYF
few	-	TRBJ1-2	TRBV15	TGTGCCACCAGCAGAGATTTGTCCGTGCATGGCTACACCTTC	CATSRDLSVHGYTF
few	TRBD2	TRBJ2-7	TRBV7-2	TGTGCCAGCAGCGCGACTAGCGGGGGGACCTACGAGCAGTACTTC	CASSATSGGTYEQYF
-	TRBD2	TRBJ2-1	TRBV9	TGTGCCAGCAGCGGGGGACTAGCGGAGATCTACAATGAGCAGTTCTTC	CASSGGLAEIYNEQFF
few	TRBD1	TRBJ2-3	TRBV6-5	TGTGCCAGCAGGGACAGGGGAGTCACAGATACGCAGTATTTT	CASRDRGVTDTQYF
-	TRBD1	TRBJ2-3	TRBV27	TGTGCCAGCAGTCCTCGCAGGGGGCTTTTTTCAGATACGCAGTATTTT	CASSPRRGLFSDTQYF
-	TRBD1	TRBJ2-7	TRBV20-1	TGCAGTGCTAGACCACGGGACAGGGCCTACGAGCAGTACTTC	CSARPRDRAYEQYF
-	-	TRBJ2-6	TRBV6-5	TGTGCCAGCAGGTTTCGCCACTCTGGGGCCAACGTCCTGACTTTC	CASRFRHSGANVLTF
many	-	TRBJ1-4	TRBV15	TGTGCCACCAGCACGGGGACCGTTAATGAAAAACTGTTTTTT	CATSTGTVNEKLFF
few	-	TRBJ2-1	TRBV7-2	TGTGCCAGCAGCTTAGGCCGGCCCGGCGGATCCTACAATGAGCAGTTCTTC	CASSLGRPGGSYNEQFF
-	-	TRBJ2-3	TRBV10-3	TGTGCCATCAGTGAGTCGGGGGCAGACACAGATACGCAGTATTTT	CAISESGADTDTQYF
many	-	TRBJ2-7	TRBV27	TGTGCCAGCAGCCCCGGACAGTCCTACGAGCAGTACTTC	CASSPGQSYEQYF
-	-	TRBJ2-1	TRBV30	TGTGCCTGGAGTGTAGTGAGCGATGAGCAGTTCTTC	CAWSVVSDEQFF
once	TRBD2	TRBJ2-5	TRBV7-2	TGTGCCAGCAGCTCCACCCGGACTAGCGGGAGGCAGACCCAGTACTTC	CASSSTRTSGRQTQYF
-	TRBD1	TRBJ1-2	TRBV20-1	TGCAGTGGAGGAGGGCAGGGGGAACTAGGCTACACCTTC	CSGGGQGELGYTF
-	-	TRBJ1-1	TRBV6-5	TGTGCCAGCAGTTACTCGAGGGGTTACACTGAAGCTTTCTTT	CASSYSRGYTEAFF
many	TRBD1	TRBJ2-7	TRBV5-1	TGCGCCAGCAGCTTGTCCGGACAGGGCCTCCACGAGCAGTACTTC	CASSLSGQGLHEQYF
-	-	TRBJ2-5	TRBV3-1	TGTGCCAGCAGCCAGGGTGCTGGACCCCAAGAGACCCAGTACTTC	CASSQGAGPQETQYF
-	TRBD2	TRBJ2-1	TRBV29-1	TGCAGCGCCCCCCCACTAGCGGGCCCGGGTGAGCAGTTCTTC	CSAPPLAGPGEQFF
-	TRBD2	TRBJ2-3	TRBV10-3	TGTGCCATCAGATTCACTAGCGGGGACACAGATACGCAGTATTTT	CAIRFTSGDTDTQYF
-	-	TRBJ1-2	TRBV6-2/TRBV6-3	TGTGCCAGCAGTTACCTCGGCGATGGCTACACCTTC	CASSYLGDGYTF
-	TRBD2	TRBJ2-7	TRBV29-1	TGCAGCGTTGAAGTAAGCGGGAGCTCTTACGAGCAGTACTTC	CSVEVSGSSYEQYF